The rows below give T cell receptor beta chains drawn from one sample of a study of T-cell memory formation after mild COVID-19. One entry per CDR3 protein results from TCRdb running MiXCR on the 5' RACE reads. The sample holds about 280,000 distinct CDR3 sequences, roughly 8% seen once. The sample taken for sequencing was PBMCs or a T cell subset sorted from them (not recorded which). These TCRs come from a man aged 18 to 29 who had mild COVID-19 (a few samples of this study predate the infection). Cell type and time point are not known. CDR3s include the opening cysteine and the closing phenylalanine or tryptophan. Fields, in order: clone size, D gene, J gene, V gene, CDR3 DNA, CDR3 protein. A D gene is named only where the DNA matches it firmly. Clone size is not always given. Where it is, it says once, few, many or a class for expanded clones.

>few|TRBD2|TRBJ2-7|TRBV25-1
TGTGCCAGCAGTGAATTCCCCCGGGAGGGAACCTACGAGCAGTACTTC
CASSEFPREGTYEQYF
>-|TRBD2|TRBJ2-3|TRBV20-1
TGCAGTGCTAGAGATCCCTTAGCGGGACTCACAGATACGCAGTATTTT
CSARDPLAGLTDTQYF
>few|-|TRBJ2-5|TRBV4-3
TGCGCCAGCAGCCAGACTGGGGGGGGCTACGAGACCCAGTACTTC
CASSQTGGGYETQYF
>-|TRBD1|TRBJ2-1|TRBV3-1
TGTGCCAGCAGCCAGGGACAGGGGAAGCAGTTCTTC
CASSQGQGKQFF
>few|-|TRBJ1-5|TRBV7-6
TGTGCCAGCAGCTTAGGGGGGGGTCGGAATCAGCCCCAGCATTTT
CASSLGGGRNQPQHF
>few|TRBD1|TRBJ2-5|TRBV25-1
TGTGCCAGCAGCCCTCTCGGGACAGGGGGCGCGGGGGAGACCCAGTACTTC
CASSPLGTGGAGETQYF
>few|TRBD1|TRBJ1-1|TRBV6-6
TGTGCCAGCAGTTACCGCGACCGGGACAGGGGCTCTGAAGCTTTCTTT
CASSYRDRDRGSEAFF
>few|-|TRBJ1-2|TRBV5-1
TGCGCCAGCAGCTTGCTACAGAACTATGGCTACACCTTC
CASSLLQNYGYTF
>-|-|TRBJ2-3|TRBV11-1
TGTGCCAGCAGCTTAGCGGGGGGGCAGGGGGATACGCAGTATTTT
CASSLAGGQGDTQYF
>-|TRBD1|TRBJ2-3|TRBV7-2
TGTGCCAGCAGCCCGAGCAGGGGGTATACGCAGTATTTT
CASSPSRGYTQYF
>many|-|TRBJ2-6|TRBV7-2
TGTGCCAGCAGCTTAGGAGCGGCTTTTGGGGCCAACGTCCTGACTTTC
CASSLGAAFGANVLTF
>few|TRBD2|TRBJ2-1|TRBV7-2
TGTGCCAGCAGCTTAAGCGGGGGCCTGGGTGAGCAGTTCTTC
CASSLSGGLGEQFF
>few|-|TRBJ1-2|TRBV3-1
TGTGCCAGCAGCCAAGATCGCAGGTTTTCCTATGGCTACACCTTC
CASSQDRRFSYGYTF
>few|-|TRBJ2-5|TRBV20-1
TGCAGTGCTCTTGACGGCGGTATAACGTACTTC
CSALDGGITYF
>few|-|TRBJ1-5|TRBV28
TGTGCCACCGACGGGCGGGCCCTCAATCAGCCCCAGCATTTT
CATDGRALNQPQHF
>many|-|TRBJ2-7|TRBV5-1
TGCGCCAGCAGTTTAGGACAGTACTCCTACGAGCAGTACTTC
CASSLGQYSYEQYF
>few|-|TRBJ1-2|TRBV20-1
TGCAGTGCTAGAGAGCAGGGTGACGGGAGATATGGCTACACCTTC
CSAREQGDGRYGYTF
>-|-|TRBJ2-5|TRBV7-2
TGTGCCAGCAGCCCAAGGACGGACTTAAGACTCGTGGGAGAGACCCAGTACTTC
CASSPRTDLRLVGETQYF
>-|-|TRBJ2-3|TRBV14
TGTGCCAGCAGCCCCCGGATCCGAGGACCGCAGTATTTT
CASSPRIRGPQYF
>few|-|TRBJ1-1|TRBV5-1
TGCGCCAGCAGCCCAACCCGGGCGAACACTGAAGCTTTCTTT
CASSPTRANTEAFF
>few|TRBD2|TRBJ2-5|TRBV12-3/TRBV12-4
TGTGCCAGCAGTCAGCCTAGCGGGGGGGCCGTGGAGACCCAGTACTTC
CASSQPSGGAVETQYF
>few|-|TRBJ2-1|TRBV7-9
TGTGCCAGCAGCTTAGAAGGCAGGGGTGGGTTCTTC
CASSLEGRGGFF
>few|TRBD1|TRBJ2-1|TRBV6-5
TGTGCCAGCAGGAGACAGGGGGGCTGGCCGGATGAGCAGTTCTTC
CASRRQGGWPDEQFF
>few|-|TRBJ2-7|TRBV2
TGTGCCTGCTCGACAGCCACCTACGAGCAGTACTTC
CACSTATYEQYF
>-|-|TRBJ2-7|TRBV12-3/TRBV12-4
TGTGCCAGCAGTTTAACCCCGGGACAACCAACCTACGAGCAGTACTTC
CASSLTPGQPTYEQYF
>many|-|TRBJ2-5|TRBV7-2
TGTGCCAGCAGCTTATCAGCGGCTCAAGAGACCCAGTACTTC
CASSLSAAQETQYF
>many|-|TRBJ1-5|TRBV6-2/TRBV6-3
TGTGCCAGCTCGGACCATAGCAATCAGCCCCAGCATTTT
CASSDHSNQPQHF
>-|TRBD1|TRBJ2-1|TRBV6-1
TGTGCCAGCAGTACCCAAGGGGGCGTTAACAATGAGCAGTTCTTC
CASSTQGGVNNEQFF
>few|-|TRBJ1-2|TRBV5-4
TGTGCCAGCAGCTTGCCCCTTCCAGAAGTCTATGGCTACACCTTC
CASSLPLPEVYGYTF
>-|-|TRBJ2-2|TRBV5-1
TGCGCCAGCGGGGGGGGACAACTGAACACCGGGGAGCTGTTTTTT
CASGGGQLNTGELFF
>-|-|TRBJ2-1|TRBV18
TGTGCCAGCTCCGCTCGAGCGGAAGAAGGCCTCAATGAGCAGTTCTTC
CASSARAEEGLNEQFF
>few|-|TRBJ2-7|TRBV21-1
TGTGCCAGCAGCCGAGCTAGCGGGGGCTTATCCTACGAGCAGTACTTC
CASSRASGGLSYEQYF